This T cell receptor (beta chain) was observed in a study of blood T cell repertoires in COVID-19. The overall study: Both acute and convalescent COVID-19 samples were obtained from the United States, Italy and Spain.

Here immunoSEQ multiplex PCR was the method, and the copy in TCRdb shows in-frame clones only, minus some. The sample records 150,000 to 200,000 clones, approximately 79% being singletons. This CDR3 spans 13 amino acids. V dropped 5 bases and J dropped 8 bases, with 15 bases sitting between them. Germline V CDR1 and CDR2: SEHNR, FQNEAQ (reference sequence). The rearrangement uses TRBV7-9 and TRBJ1-2; D is undetermined. The TCR was taken from a man in his 60s with active or convalescent COVID-19. The material sequenced was peripheral blood. CDR3 residues: CASSPQTASGYTF. Here the CDR3 DNA reads TGTGCCAGCAGCCCGCAGACCGCTAGCGGCTACACCTTC.